Listed below are T cell receptor beta chains from one sample, sequenced in a study of blood T cells in healthy people across ages. TCRdb processed the 5' RACE reads anew with MiXCR; each CDR3 protein has one entry. This table holds almost 1 million distinct CDR3 sequences, approximately 50% found once. Sequenced material: blood. The receptor set was obtained from a woman aged 55-70 years in good health. The CDR3 runs from the conserved cysteine through the conserved F or W. Each record gives: J gene, clone size, D gene, V gene, CDR3 protein, CDR3 DNA. D genes are given only for firm matches. A row's size may be missing; if present it is once, few, many or a size class.

TRBJ2-7 | - | - | TRBV10-3 | CAISEAQVTYEQYF | TGTGCCATCAGTGAGGCACAGGTGACCTACGAGCAGTACTTC
TRBJ2-5 | few | - | TRBV7-6 | CASSLGGQMLTPQETQYF | TGTGCCAGCAGCTTAGGGGGCCAGATGTTAACTCCCCAAGAGACCCAGTACTTC
TRBJ2-7 | - | - | TRBV7-7 | CASSLPQWNSYEQYF | TGTGCCAGCAGCCTCCCCCAGTGGAACTCCTACGAGCAGTACTTC
TRBJ2-4 | - | - | TRBV6-2/TRBV6-3 | CASSYAENIQYF | TGTGCCAGCAGTTATGCCGAAAACATTCAGTACTTC
TRBJ2-3 | - | TRBD2 | TRBV19 | CASSLWTSLDADTQYF | TGTGCCAGTAGTCTCTGGACTAGCCTCGACGCAGATACGCAGTATTTT
TRBJ2-5 | - | - | TRBV6-2/TRBV6-3 | CASSYFAPQETQYF | TGTGCCAGCAGTTACTTTGCTCCCCAAGAGACCCAGTACTTC
TRBJ2-3 | - | TRBD2 | TRBV11-2 | CASSLVGLGDTQYF | TGTGCCAGCAGCTTAGTAGGACTAGGAGATACGCAGTATTTT
TRBJ2-5 | few | TRBD1 | TRBV18 | CASSPSGGQETQYF | TGTGCCAGCAGCCCCTCAGGGGGCCAAGAGACCCAGTACTTC
TRBJ2-7 | - | TRBD2 | TRBV7-9 | CASSPRGLAGDYEQYF | TGTGCCAGCAGCCCACGGGGGCTAGCGGGGGACTACGAGCAGTACTTC
TRBJ2-2 | - | TRBD1 | TRBV19 | CARTRDRGGELFF | TGTGCCCGTACCAGGGACAGGGGAGGGGAGCTGTTTTTT
TRBJ2-7 | few | - | TRBV9 | CASSEGGQTYEQYF | TGTGCCAGCAGCGAGGGGGGACAGACCTACGAGCAGTACTTC
TRBJ1-6 | few | TRBD1 | TRBV20-1 | CSASPIGGNSPLHF | TGCAGTGCTAGCCCGATAGGGGGCAATTCACCCCTCCACTTT
TRBJ2-3 | - | TRBD2 | TRBV20-1 | CSVSGSLRTDTQYF | TGCAGTGTTAGCGGGAGCTTGCGCACAGATACGCAGTATTTT
TRBJ2-3 | - | TRBD1 | TRBV29-1 | CSVEPTGADTDTQYF | TGCAGCGTTGAACCCACAGGGGCCGACACAGATACGCAGTATTTT
TRBJ2-7 | few | TRBD2 | TRBV29-1 | CSVGGEGSGDPYEQYF | TGCAGCGTTGGCGGGGAAGGTAGCGGGGACCCCTACGAGCAGTACTTC
TRBJ2-7 | few | - | TRBV29-1 | CSFPGRATYNEQYF | TGCAGCTTCCCGGGACGGGCGACCTACAATGAGCAGTACTTC
TRBJ2-1 | few | TRBD2 | TRBV29-1 | CSVAAGTSVQQFF | TGCAGCGTTGCCGCCGGGACTAGCGTTCAGCAGTTCTTC
TRBJ2-1 | - | TRBD2 | TRBV4-1 | CASSQTTSGRNYNEQFF | TGCGCCAGCAGCCAAACGACTAGCGGGAGAAACTACAATGAGCAGTTCTTC
TRBJ2-1 | - | - | TRBV20-1 | CSARDYLPYNERFF | TGCAGTGCTAGGGACTATCTACCCTACAATGAGCGGTTCTTC
TRBJ2-7 | - | - | TRBV20-1 | CSARDLGDAQYF | TGCAGTGCTAGAGATCTCGGGGACGCGCAGTACTTC
TRBJ1-5 | - | - | TRBV7-8 | CASSANRANQPQHF | TGTGCCAGCAGCGCAAACAGGGCTAATCAGCCCCAGCATTTT
TRBJ2-7 | - | TRBD2 | TRBV20-1 | CSAVAGEIYEQYF | TGCAGTGCAGTAGCGGGAGAAATATACGAGCAGTACTTC
TRBJ1-1 | - | - | TRBV6-2/TRBV6-3 | CASNTPIAYTEAFF | TGTGCCAGCAACACACCGATCGCATACACTGAAGCTTTCTTT
TRBJ2-7 | - | TRBD2 | TRBV6-5 | CASRTGGEGYEQYF | TGTGCCAGCCGGACGGGGGGGGAGGGATACGAGCAGTACTTC
TRBJ1-4 | - | - | TRBV5-5 | CAGSLSPHGGREKLFF | TGTGCCGGCAGCTTGTCACCCCACGGGGGTCGAGAAAAACTGTTTTTT
TRBJ2-4 | - | - | TRBV4-1 | CASSQVFARERAKNIQYF | TGCGCCAGCAGCCAAGTATTTGCAAGGGAGAGGGCCAAAAACATTCAGTACTTC
TRBJ2-1 | - | - | TRBV4-1 | CASSPREAGAPYNEQFF | TGCGCCAGCAGCCCAAGGGAGGCAGGGGCCCCCTACAATGAGCAGTTCTTC
TRBJ2-3 | once | - | TRBV12-3/TRBV12-4 | CASSRHRGGTDTQYF | TGTGCCAGCAGTCGACACAGAGGGGGCACAGATACGCAGTATTTT
TRBJ2-5 | - | - | TRBV7-9 | CASSSSQGGTRETQYF | TGTGCCAGCAGCTCCAGTCAGGGCGGGACGCGGGAGACCCAGTACTTC
TRBJ1-1 | - | - | TRBV10-3 | CATSEAGLSAFF | TGTGCCACCAGTGAGGCGGGGCTTTCGGCTTTCTTT
TRBJ2-5 | few | - | TRBV3-1 | CASSQGRTSQETQYF | TGTGCCAGCAGCCAAGGAAGGACATCCCAAGAGACCCAGTACTTC
TRBJ1-5 | - | TRBD1 | TRBV29-1 | CSVRDSLYQPQHF | TGCAGCGTTCGGGACAGCCTTTATCAGCCCCAGCATTTT
TRBJ2-5 | few | TRBD2 | TRBV29-1 | CSAGLAGVDETQYF | TGCAGCGCCGGGCTAGCGGGAGTGGATGAGACCCAGTACTTC
TRBJ1-5 | few | TRBD1 | TRBV19 | CASSQQGAQPQHF | TGTGCCAGTAGCCAACAGGGGGCTCAGCCCCAGCATTTT
TRBJ2-2 | - | - | TRBV7-9 | CASQLAGELFF | TGTGCCAGCCAGCTTGCCGGGGAGCTGTTTTTT
TRBJ2-1 | - | - | TRBV7-7 | CTSSSTGYPGSYNEQFF | TGTACCAGCAGCTCTACAGGGTACCCCGGCTCCTACAATGAGCAGTTCTTC
TRBJ2-3 | many | - | TRBV4-2 | CASSQEGQSTDTQYF | TGTGCCAGCAGCCAAGAAGGGCAGTCCACAGATACGCAGTATTTT
TRBJ1-6 | - | - | TRBV12-3/TRBV12-4 | CASSATVNSPLHF | TGTGCCAGCAGTGCGACAGTTAATTCACCCCTCCACTTT
TRBJ2-7 | - | - | TRBV20-1 | CSARAGAYEQYF | TGCAGTGCTAGAGCCGGAGCCTACGAGCAGTACTTC
TRBJ1-2 | - | - | TRBV6-5 | CASSLRSTTGGYTF | TGTGCCAGCAGTCTACGGTCTACTACGGGGGGCTACACCTTC
TRBJ2-7 | many | TRBD2 | TRBV4-3 | CASSQLAGPYEQYF | TGCGCCAGCAGCCAACTAGCGGGGCCCTACGAGCAGTACTTC
TRBJ2-5 | - | TRBD2 | TRBV3-1 | CASSQKHPSGRGLGETQYF | TGTGCCAGCAGCCAAAAACACCCTAGCGGGAGGGGCCTAGGGGAGACCCAGTACTTC
TRBJ2-3 | few | - | TRBV10-3 | CAISDVGGADTQYF | TGTGCCATCAGTGATGTGGGAGGAGCAGATACGCAGTATTTT
TRBJ2-7 | - | TRBD1 | TRBV4-2 | CASSQEGWGQGMHEQYF | TGTGCCAGCAGCCAAGAGGGTTGGGGACAGGGTATGCATGAGCAGTACTTC
TRBJ2-5 | - | TRBD2 | TRBV9 | CASSEGASGDQETQYF | TGTGCCAGCAGCGAGGGGGCTAGCGGGGATCAAGAGACCCAGTACTTC
TRBJ2-3 | - | - | TRBV29-1 | CSVVAYTDTQYF | TGCAGCGTTGTGGCGTACACAGATACGCAGTATTTT
TRBJ2-7 | few | - | TRBV20-1 | CSARLPGGSYEQYF | TGCAGTGCTAGACTACCCGGGGGCTCCTACGAGCAGTACTTC
TRBJ2-3 | few | - | TRBV6-5 | CASSRASDTQYF | TGTGCCAGCAGTCGCGCCTCAGATACGCAGTATTTT
TRBJ2-4 | - | - | TRBV11-2 | CASSLDPGEFGQYF | TGTGCCAGCAGCTTAGATCCCGGCGAGTTCGGTCAGTACTTC
TRBJ2-7 | - | TRBD1 | TRBV7-9 | CASSFRDSPPYEQYF | TGTGCCAGCAGCTTCCGGGACAGCCCACCCTACGAGCAGTACTTC
TRBJ2-3 | - | TRBD2 | TRBV9 | CASSAGLASSDTQYF | TGTGCCAGCAGCGCGGGACTAGCGTCGTCAGATACGCAGTATTTT
TRBJ2-1 | - | TRBD1 | TRBV5-1 | CASSLGGQSYNEQFF | TGCGCCAGCAGCTTGGGGGGACAGTCCTACAATGAGCAGTTCTTC
TRBJ2-1 | few | - | TRBV4-3 | CASSQERFGDEQFF | TGCGCCAGCAGCCAAGAGCGGTTCGGGGATGAGCAGTTCTTC